This TCR beta chain was obtained from a study of T cell clusters in autoimmune cytopenias. Whole-study context: Per sample, median TRB depth was around 51,000 reads, yielding a median roughly 2,000 distinct clonotypes. Study-wide results and caveats: Healthy donors had roughly 3-fold more exclusive TRB clusters than active autoimmune hepatitis patients. TRB repertoire shifts in secondary cytopenia and chronic lymphocytic leukemia mostly reflected lymphoma, not autoimmunity.

With regard to this clonotype: The antigen remains undetermined.

The V gene's germline CDR1 is SQVTM and CDR2 ANQGSEA. CDR3 length: 14 residues. TRB rearrangements were amplified by touch-down multiplex PCR with mixed TRB-A/B primers. TCRdb derives one entry per CDR3 protein from the multiplex PCR reads, leaving out DNA. In all, the sample yields 5,000 to 6,500 distinct CDR3 sequences. TRB amplification used 250 ng of peripheral blood genomic DNA. This clonotype was sampled from a human donor with an autoimmune cytopenia or autoimmune hepatitis (not recorded which). The chain combines TRBV29-1 with TRBJ1-2; no DNA is available, so the TRBD1 call from TCRdb remains unchecked. The sample taken for sequencing was peripheral blood. The CDR3 sequence is CSVDVGQGADGYTF.